This is a list of T cell receptor beta chains from one sample in a study of blood T cell repertoires in COVID-19. Sequencing was performed with immunoSEQ multiplex PCR; in TCRdb, only in-frame clones are kept and a portion is missing. Here the sample spans nearly 350,000 clones, 90% to 95% being singletons. The sample was peripheral blood. The receptors stem from a young woman who had recovered from COVID-19. Both conserved end residues are part of each CDR3. D genes are given only for firm matches. The listing skips clone size in some rows; elsewhere it reads once, few, many or a size class.

>TRBJ1-1|-|-|TRBV6-2/TRBV6-3
TGTGCCAGCAGTTACCCCAGACAGCTTCTGAACACTGAAGCTTTCTTT
CASSYPRQLLNTEAFF
>TRBJ2-3|-|-|TRBV27
TGTGCCAGCAGTCCTGGTTGGGGCCAAGGGGGAGATACGCAGTATTTT
CASSPGWGQGGDTQYF
>TRBJ1-2|-|once|TRBV14
TGTGCCAGCAGCCAAGCACCATACAGCTATGGCTACACCTTC
CASSQAPYSYGYTF
>TRBJ1-2|TRBD1|-|TRBV6-5
TGTGCCAGCAGAACGGACAGGACGACTGCGGGCTACACCTTC
CASRTDRTTAGYTF
>TRBJ1-1|-|-|TRBV10-3
TGTGCCATCAGGCAAGCAGGGAAGAACACTGAAGCTTTCTTT
CAIRQAGKNTEAFF
>TRBJ2-1|TRBD2|-|TRBV11-2
TGTGCCAGCAGCTTAGACTTAGCGGGAGGGGGGTACAATGAGCAGTTCTTC
CASSLDLAGGGYNEQFF
>TRBJ1-6|TRBD1|-|TRBV7-9
TGTGCCAGCAGTCTGACAGGGGGCTGGGATAATTCACCCCTCCACTTT
CASSLTGGWDNSPLHF
>TRBJ2-3|-|-|TRBV4-3
TGCGCCAGCAGCCTACGCAGTTCTAGCACAGATACGCAGTATTTT
CASSLRSSSTDTQYF
>TRBJ1-6|-|-|TRBV7-2
TGTGCCAGCAGATCTCCGACAGGCCTAAATTCACCCCTCCACTTT
CASRSPTGLNSPLHF
>TRBJ1-1|TRBD1|-|TRBV3-1/TRBV3-2
TGTGCCAGCAGCCCCGGGACAGCTGAAGCTTTCTTT
CASSPGTAEAFF
>TRBJ1-2|-|-|TRBV3-1/TRBV3-2
TGTGCCAGCAGCCAAGGACAGAAAGTACATGGCTACACCTTC
CASSQGQKVHGYTF
>TRBJ1-5|TRBD1|-|TRBV29-1
TGCAGCGTCCGGCAGGGGGACCTTGATCAGCCCCAGCATTTT
CSVRQGDLDQPQHF
>TRBJ1-4|TRBD1|once|TRBV3-1/TRBV3-2
TGTGCCAGTACAGACAGGGCAGTTGATGAAAAACTGTTTTTT
CASTDRAVDEKLFF
>TRBJ2-3|-|-|TRBV24-1
TGTGCCACCAGGGAGGGCGGCACAGATACGCAGTATTTT
CATREGGTDTQYF
>TRBJ1-1|-|-|TRBV7-9
TGTGCCAGCAGCTTAGGTGGGATGGGGAGGACTGAAGCTTTCTTT
CASSLGGMGRTEAFF
>TRBJ1-2|TRBD1|once|TRBV6-5
TGTGCCAGCAGGGTGGGCAACAGGGGAAACTATGGCTACACCTTC
CASRVGNRGNYGYTF
>TRBJ1-2|TRBD1|-|TRBV5-6
TGTGCCAGCAGCTTGTCCCCGGGACAGGCTAACTATGGCTACACCTTC
CASSLSPGQANYGYTF
>TRBJ2-1|TRBD2|-|TRBV24-1
TGTGCCACCAGTGATTTGGTGTTGTGGCCGATGGGAACTAGCGGGGGAAAGCAGTTCTTC
CATSDLVLWPMGTSGGKQFF
>TRBJ2-2|-|few|TRBV7-9
TGTGCCAGCAGCTCTACAGATAGCGGATCGAACACCGGGGAGCTGTTTTTT
CASSSTDSGSNTGELFF
>TRBJ1-2|-|-|TRBV9
TGTGCCAGCAGCCCTCCCCAGGCTAACTATGGCTACACCTTC
CASSPPQANYGYTF
>TRBJ2-1|-|-|TRBV6-5
TGTGCCAGCTTCCTCCCCCCCAATGAGCAGTTCTTC
CASFLPPNEQFF
>TRBJ2-3|TRBD2|-|TRBV29-1
TGCAGCGTTGGTTCTAGCGGGACCAGCACAGATACGCAGTATTTT
CSVGSSGTSTDTQYF
>TRBJ2-5|TRBD2|-|TRBV7-2
TGTGCCAGCAGCCCCAGACTAGCGGGAGGTTCCCAAGAGACCCAGTACTTC
CASSPRLAGGSQETQYF
>TRBJ1-1|TRBD1|-|TRBV5-6
TGTGCCAGCAGCTTGGTGACAGGGCCTCTTTTGAACACTGAAGCTTTCTTT
CASSLVTGPLLNTEAFF
>TRBJ2-2|-|-|TRBV19
TGTGCCAGTAGTATAGATCCGTCAGGGGATAACACCGGGGAGCTGTTTTTT
CASSIDPSGDNTGELFF
>TRBJ2-1|TRBD2|once|TRBV2
TGTGCCAGCAGTACGAGCCGCAGCGGGAGTTCCTACAATGAGCAGTTCTTC
CASSTSRSGSSYNEQFF
>TRBJ1-5|-|-|TRBV19
TGTGCCAGTACGACCCGGGACACCATTAGCAATCAGCCCCAGCATTTT
CASTTRDTISNQPQHF
>TRBJ2-1|-|-|TRBV28
TGTGCCAGCAACCCACTAGCTGGGTCCTACAATGAGCAGTTCTTC
CASNPLAGSYNEQFF